This T cell receptor beta chain was identified in a study of T cells after yellow fever vaccination. Findings and caveats of the study: A minor fraction of clonotypes spanned both CD4 and CD8 compartments. Any FACS-sorted repertoire could hold abundant clonotypes that contaminate it from the bulk population. Detected again after the booster were most primary-vaccination clones, at almost 97% CD4 and more than 70% CD8.

In making TCR cDNA, 5'RACE template switching added a universal primer site and UMIs to it. TCRdb re-analysed the 5' RACE reads in MiXCR, keeping a single row per CDR3 protein. The sample includes a few hundred thousand distinct CDR3 sequences, about 5.2% of them seen just once. In this sample, this clonotype turned up many times. Its antigen is unidentified. Germline-derived CDR1 and CDR2 are SGHVS and FQNEAQ. V lost 2 bases and J 1 base, leaving 8 bases between the germline ends. The CDR3 covers 15 residues. The receptor's source is a man younger than 35 who received the YFV17D yellow fever vaccine. The source was CD4+ T cells sorted from PBMCs, collected on the day of the yellow fever booster vaccination. The chain couples TRBV7-8 to TRBJ2-2, with D uncertain. As DNA, the CDR3 is TGTGCCAGCAGCTTAAAAAACAGGAACACCGGGGAGCTGTTTTTT. As protein: CASSLKNRNTGELFF.